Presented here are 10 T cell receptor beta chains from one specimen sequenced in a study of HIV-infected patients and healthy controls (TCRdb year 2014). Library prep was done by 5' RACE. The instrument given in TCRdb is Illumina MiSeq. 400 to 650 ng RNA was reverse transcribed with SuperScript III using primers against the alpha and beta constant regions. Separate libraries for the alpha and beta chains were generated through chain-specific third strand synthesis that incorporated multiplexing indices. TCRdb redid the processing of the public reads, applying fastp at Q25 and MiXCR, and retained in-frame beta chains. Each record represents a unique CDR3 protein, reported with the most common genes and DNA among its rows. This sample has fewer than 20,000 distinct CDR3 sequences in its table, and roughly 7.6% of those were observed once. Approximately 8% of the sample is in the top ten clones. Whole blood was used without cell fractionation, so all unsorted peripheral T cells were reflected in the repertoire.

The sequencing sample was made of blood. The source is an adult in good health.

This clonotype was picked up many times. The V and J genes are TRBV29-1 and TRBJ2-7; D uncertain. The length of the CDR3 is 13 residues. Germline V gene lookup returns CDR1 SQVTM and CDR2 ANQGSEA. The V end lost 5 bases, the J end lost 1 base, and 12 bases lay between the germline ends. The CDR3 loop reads CSVSQPASYEQYF. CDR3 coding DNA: TGCAGCGTTTCACAGCCCGCATCCTACGAGCAGTACTTC.

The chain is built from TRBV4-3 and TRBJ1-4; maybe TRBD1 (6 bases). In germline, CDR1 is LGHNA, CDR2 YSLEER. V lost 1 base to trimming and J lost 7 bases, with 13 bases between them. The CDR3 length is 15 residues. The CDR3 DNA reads TGCGCCAGCAGCCAAGGGGACGTAGGGGGTGAAAAACTGTTTTTT. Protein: CASSQGDVGGEKLFF.

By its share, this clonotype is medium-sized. The CDR3 nucleotides read TGTGCCAGCAGTTTAGAGGGGGGGAGTTGGTCCTACAATGAGCAGTTCTTC. It yields the protein CASSLEGGSWSYNEQFF. The V and J genes are TRBV27 and TRBJ2-1; perhaps TRBD2 as D (7 bases). V was clipped by 2 bases and J by 1 base, with 15 bases between them. The CDR3 totals 17 residues. Germline V gene data show CDR1 as MNHEY and CDR2 as SMNVEV (reference sequence).

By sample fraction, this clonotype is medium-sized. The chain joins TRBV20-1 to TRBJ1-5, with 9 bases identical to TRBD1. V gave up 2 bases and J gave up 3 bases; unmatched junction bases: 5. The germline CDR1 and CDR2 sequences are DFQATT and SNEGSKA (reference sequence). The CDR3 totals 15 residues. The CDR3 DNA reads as TGCAGTGCTAGACCGGGACAGGGCTCCAATCAGCCCCAGCATTTT. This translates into CSARPGQGSNQPQHF.

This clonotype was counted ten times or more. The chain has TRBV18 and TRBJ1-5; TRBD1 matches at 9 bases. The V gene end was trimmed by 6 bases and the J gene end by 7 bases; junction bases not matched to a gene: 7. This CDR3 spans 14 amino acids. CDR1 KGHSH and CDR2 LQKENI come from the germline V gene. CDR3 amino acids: CASSAGQGGQPQHF. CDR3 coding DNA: TGTGCCAGCTCCGCGGGACAGGGTGGGCAGCCCCAGCATTTT.

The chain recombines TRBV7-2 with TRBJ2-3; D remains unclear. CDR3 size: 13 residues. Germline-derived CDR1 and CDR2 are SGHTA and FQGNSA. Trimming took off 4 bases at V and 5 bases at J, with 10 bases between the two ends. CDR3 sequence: CASSSQPGDTQYF. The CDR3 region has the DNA TGTGCCAGCAGCTCCCAGCCCGGAGATACGCAGTATTTT.

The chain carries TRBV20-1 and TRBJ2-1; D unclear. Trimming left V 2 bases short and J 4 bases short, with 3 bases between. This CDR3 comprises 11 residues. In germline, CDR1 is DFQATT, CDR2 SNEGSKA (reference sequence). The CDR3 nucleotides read TGCAGTGCTAGATTATACAATGAGCAGTTCTTC. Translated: CSARLYNEQFF.

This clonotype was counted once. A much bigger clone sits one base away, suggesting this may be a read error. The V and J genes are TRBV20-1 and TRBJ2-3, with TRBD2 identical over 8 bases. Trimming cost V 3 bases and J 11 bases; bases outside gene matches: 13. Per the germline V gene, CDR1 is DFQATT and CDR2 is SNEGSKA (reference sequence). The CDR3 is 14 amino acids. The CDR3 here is CSASPQAGARGQYF. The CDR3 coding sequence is TGCAGTGCTAGTCCCCAAGCGGGGGCTCGGGGGCAGTATTTT.

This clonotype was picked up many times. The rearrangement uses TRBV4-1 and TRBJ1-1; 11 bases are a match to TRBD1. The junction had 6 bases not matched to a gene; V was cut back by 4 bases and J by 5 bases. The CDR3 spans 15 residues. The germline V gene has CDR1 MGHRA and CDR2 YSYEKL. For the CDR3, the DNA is TGCGCCAGCAGCCGAGTAGGGACAGGGGGGACTGAAGCTTTCTTT. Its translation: CASSRVGTGGTEAFF.

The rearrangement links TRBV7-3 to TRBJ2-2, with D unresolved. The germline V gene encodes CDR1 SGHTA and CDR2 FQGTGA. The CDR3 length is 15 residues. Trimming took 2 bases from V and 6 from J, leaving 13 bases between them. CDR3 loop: CASSLQKAPPGELFF. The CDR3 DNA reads TGTGCCAGCAGCTTACAGAAGGCACCACCCGGGGAGCTGTTTTTT.